Listed below are T cell receptor beta chains from one sample, sequenced in a study of Graves' ophthalmopathy and Graves' hyperthyroidism. TCRdb reprocessed the multiplex PCR reads via MiXCR and lists one record per CDR3 protein. The table lists about 640,000 distinct CDR3 sequences, just over 40% of them singletons. Source material: peripheral blood. These receptors all stem from an adult man with Graves' ophthalmopathy. Both conserved end residues are part of each CDR3. The order of the fields is D gene, clone size, J gene, V gene, CDR3 length, CDR3 DNA, CDR3 protein. The D gene is left open where the match is weak. The size field is filled for only some rows; it gives once, few, many or a size class.

>NA|NA|TRBJ2-7|TRBV7-9|15
TGTGCCAGCAGCTTCGGGACCGCGAGCTCCTACGAGCAGTACTTC
CASSFGTASSYEQYF
>TRBD1|many|TRBJ1-2|TRBV6-1|15
TGTGCCAGCAGTGAAGCGCGGCAGGGGGCACGTGGCTACACCTTC
CASSEARQGARGYTF
>NA|NA|TRBJ1-1|TRBV2|17
TGTGCCAGCATCATGGACAGCGCTGCCTACGAGCAGGTTGAAGCTTTCTTT
CASIMDSAAYEQVEAFF
>NA|once|TRBJ1-1|TRBV10-3|14
TGTGCCATCAGTGAGTCCGTTCCGAACACTGAAGCTTTCTTT
CAISESVPNTEAFF
>TRBD1|NA|TRBJ1-1|TRBV7-1|15
TGTGCCAGCAGCTACAGGGGGACAGAACGCACTGAAGCTTTCTTT
CASSYRGTERTEAFF
>TRBD1|few|TRBJ1-6|TRBV19|15
TGTGCCAGTAGTAACACAGGGGGGGGGAATTCACCCCTCCACTTT
CASSNTGGGNSPLHF
>TRBD1|NA|TRBJ1-6|TRBV4-1|18
TGCGCCAGCAGCCAAGAGGCAGACAGGGGGTCCTTTAATTCACCCCTCCACTTT
CASSQEADRGSFNSPLHF
>NA|NA|TRBJ1-4|TRBV12-3/TRBV12-4|14
TGTGCCAGCAGGCCAACAGATTTTGCTGAAAAACTGTTTTTT
CASRPTDFAEKLFF
>NA|NA|TRBJ1-4|TRBV7-9|13
TGTGCCAGCAGCCAAGTCAGGGTTGAAAAACTGTTTTTT
CASSQVRVEKLFF
>TRBD1|NA|TRBJ2-7|TRBV7-9|14
TGCGCCAGCGGCTACCGGACAGGGGGCTACGAGCAGTACTTC
CASGYRTGGYEQYF
>TRBD1|few|TRBJ2-7|TRBV12-3/TRBV12-4|15
TGTGCCAGCAGTTTAGCGGACAGGGGAGGCCGCGAGCAGTACTTC
CASSLADRGGREQYF
>NA|NA|TRBJ2-7|TRBV29-1|12
TGCAGCAGTTTAGGGCCCTCGGGGGAGCAGTACTTC
CSSLGPSGEQYF
>NA|NA|TRBJ1-5|TRBV30|14
TGTGCCTGGAGTTCGTTGGACACCAATCAGCCCCAGCATTTT
CAWSSLDTNQPQHF
>TRBD1|few|TRBJ1-2|TRBV6-5|15
TGTGCCAGCAGTCTCGCCGGGACAGCCTTCTATGGCTACACCTTC
CASSLAGTAFYGYTF
>TRBD1|NA|TRBJ1-1|TRBV7-9|14
TGCGCCAGCAGCCAGACAGGGAGGAACACTGAAGCTTCCTTT
CASSQTGRNTEASF
>NA|many|TRBJ2-7|TRBV2|16
TGTGCCAGCAGTGTGGAGGGGACGGTGAGCTCCTACGAGCAGTACTTC
CASSVEGTVSSYEQYF